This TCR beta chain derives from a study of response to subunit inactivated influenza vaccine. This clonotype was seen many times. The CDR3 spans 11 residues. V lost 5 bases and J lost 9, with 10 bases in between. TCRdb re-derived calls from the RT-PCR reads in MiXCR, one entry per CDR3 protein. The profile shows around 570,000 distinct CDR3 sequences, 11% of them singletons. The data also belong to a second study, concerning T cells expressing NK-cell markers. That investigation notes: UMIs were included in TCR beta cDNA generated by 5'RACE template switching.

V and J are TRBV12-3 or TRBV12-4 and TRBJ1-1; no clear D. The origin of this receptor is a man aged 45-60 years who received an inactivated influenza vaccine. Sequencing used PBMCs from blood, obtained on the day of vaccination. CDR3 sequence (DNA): TGTGCCAGCAGTAACAGCTACCAAGCTTTCTTT. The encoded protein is CASSNSYQAFF.